A single sample gave rise to the 28 T cell receptor beta chains below, sequenced in a study of blood T cell repertoires in COVID-19. Here immunoSEQ multiplex PCR was the method, and the copy in TCRdb shows in-frame clones only, minus some. The sample contains some 100,000 clones, 75% to 90% of which appear only once. The sequenced sample was peripheral blood. These receptors were taken from a woman aged 50 to 60 with acute or convalescent COVID-19.

This rearrangement joins TRBV5-6 to TRBJ1-1; TRBD1 might be the D (5 bases). From germline, CDR1 is SGHDT and CDR2 YYEEEE. Trimming shortened V by 0 bases and J by 3 bases, and 9 bases separated the two germline ends. The CDR3 is made up of 14 amino acids. The CDR3 reads CASSLGGWDTEAFF. The CDR3 DNA follows: TGTGCCAGCAGCTTGGGGGGCTGGGACACTGAAGCTTTCTTT.

This clone was detected a few times. The rearrangement links TRBV9 to TRBJ1-2; 7 nucleotides agree with TRBD1. CDR1 is SGDLS and CDR2 is YYNGEE in the germline V gene. The CDR3 loop spans 14 amino acids. With 7 bases clipped from V and 6 bases from J, the junction kept 12 bases outside the gene matches. The CDR3 sequence is CASGRSGGWDGYTF. The CDR3 DNA sequence: TGTGCCAGCGGTCGATCAGGGGGATGGGATGGCTACACCTTC.

The chain uses TRBV18 and TRBJ1-1, with D unresolved. The germline gives CDR1 KGHSH, CDR2 LQKENI. The CDR3 is made up of 12 amino acids. V shed 6 bases and J shed 6 bases, with 11 bases lying between them. CDR3 sequence (DNA): TGTGCCAGCTCCCCCATGGGCGCTGAAGCTTTCTTT. Its translation: CASSPMGAEAFF.

This rearrangement joins TRBV18 to TRBJ1-1, with 7 bases identical to TRBD1. Germline-derived CDR1 and CDR2 are KGHSH and LQKENI. Germline trimming cut 6 bases from V and 1 base from J; bases unmatched to any gene: 8. This CDR3 region has 15 residues. The CDR3 loop is CASSWAQGRNTEAFF. The DNA for the CDR3 is TGTGCCAGCTCCTGGGCACAGGGGCGGAACACTGAAGCTTTCTTT.

The genes are TRBV6-5 and TRBJ1-2, with TRBD1 identical over 8 bases. The CDR3 consists of 15 residues. Trimming took 5 bases from V and 3 from J; bases not matched to a gene: 8. Germline CDR1 reads MNHEY; CDR2 reads SVGAGI. Written as DNA, the CDR3 is TGTGCCAGCAGTCCCCCCCAGGGGGCTGACTATGGCTACACCTTC. Amino acids: CASSPPQGADYGYTF.

V is TRBV19 and J is TRBJ2-5, with D possibly being TRBD1 (5 bases). Deletions cut 3 bases from V and 2 bases from J, with 10 bases between. This CDR3 contains 14 residues. Germline lookup yields CDR1 LNHDA and CDR2 SQIVND (reference sequence). CDR3 sequence: CASSIRAIQETQYF. CDR3 nucleotides: TGTGCCAGTAGTATCAGGGCCATACAAGAGACCCAGTACTTC. Full variable domain (outside the CDR3, taken from reference TRBV19 and TRBJ2-5): DGGITQSPKYLFRKEGQNVTLSCEQNLNHDAMYWYRQDPGQGLRLIYYSQIVNDFQKGDIAEGYSVSREKKESFPLTVTSAQKNPTAFYLCASSIRAIQETQYFGPGTRLLVL.

This clone was counted once. The chain couples TRBV28 to TRBJ2-7, with 7 positions matching TRBD2. Germline V lookup: CDR1 MDHEN, CDR2 SYDVKM. The CDR3 spans 13 residues. Trimming took 8 bases from V and 5 from J; bases not matched to a gene: 9. The CDR3 sequence: CASRLGGAHEQYF. DNA for the CDR3: TGTGCCAGCCGCCTGGGAGGGGCGCACGAGCAGTACTTC.

This clone occurred once. V usage is TRBV30 and J usage is TRBJ2-7; 8 positions match TRBD1. The CDR3 runs to 15 residues. The V and J ends lost 1 base and 0 bases, in that order; junction bases with no gene match: 5. Germline CDR1 reads GTSNPN; CDR2 reads SVGIG (reference sequence). The CDR3 DNA follows: TGTGCCTGGAGTGCCTGGGACAGGAGCTCCTACGAGCAGTACTTC. It codes for CAWSAWDRSSYEQYF. The full variable domain, rest sourced from reference TRBV30 and TRBJ2-7, is SQTIHQWPATLVQPVGSPLSLECTVEGTSNPNLYWYRQAAGRGLQLLFYSVGIGQISSEVPQNLSASRPQDRQFILSSKKLLLSDSGFYLCAWSAWDRSSYEQYFGPGTRLTVT.

The chain employs TRBV5-1 and TRBJ2-7; D gene unclear. This CDR3 is 13 amino acids long. Germline-derived CDR1 and CDR2 are SGHRS and YFSETQ. The V and J ends lost 3 bases and 3 bases respectively, with 10 bases between them. Here the CDR3 DNA reads TGCGCCAGCAGCTCCGGGTCCCACTACGAGCAGTACTTC. Translation: CASSSGSHYEQYF.

J is TRBJ2-5 and V is TRBV5-1, with TRBD2 matching over 8 bases. V trimming: 4 bases; J trimming: 2 bases; junction bases outside the gene matches: 13. CDR1 is SGHRS and CDR2 is YFSETQ in the germline V gene. CDR3 length equals 17 residues. As DNA, the CDR3 is TGCGCCAGCAGCGGTCGGACTAGCTTTAATAGTCAAGAGACCCAGTACTTC. It yields the protein CASSGRTSFNSQETQYF.

A word on this clone: The identical CDR3 is also encoded by other nucleotide sequences in the sample. The chain is built from TRBV5-1 and TRBJ1-2; D is uncertain. V lost 2 bases and J 0 bases, leaving 5 bases between the germline ends. The CDR3 contains 13 residues. Germline lookup yields CDR1 SGHRS and CDR2 YFSETQ. The CDR3: CASSFAANYGYTF. CDR3 nucleotides: TGCGCCAGCAGCTTCGCGGCTAACTATGGCTACACCTTC. Full variable domain (outside the CDR3, taken from reference TRBV5-1 and TRBJ1-2): KAGVTQTPRYLIKTRGQQVTLSCSPISGHRSVSWYQQTPGQGLQFLFEYFSETQRNKGNFPGRFSGRQFSNSRSEMNVSTLELGDSALYLCASSFAANYGYTFGSGTRLTVV.

The chain is built from TRBV11-2 and TRBJ2-7; the D is unclear. CDR1 and CDR2 (germline): SGHAT, FQNNGV. The CDR3 sequence is 13 residues long. Trimming pared 1 base from V and 3 bases from J, leaving 7 bases between. CDR3 nucleotides: TGTGCCAGCAGCTTAGGACTTCGCTACGAGCAGTACTTC. It is translated as CASSLGLRYEQYF.

V gene TRBV7-8 combines with J gene TRBJ1-4; 8 nucleotides agree with TRBD1. V lost 4 bases and J lost 3; bases outside the gene matches: 4. Germline CDR1 and CDR2: SGHVS and FQNEAQ. The CDR3 length is 15 residues. In nucleotides, the CDR3 is TGTGCCAGCAGCTCCTCACAGGGGGCTAATGAAAAACTGTTTTTT. Its translation: CASSSSQGANEKLFF.

The CDR3 bases are TGTGCCAGCAGCCAAGGTGGGGGGAGCACTGAAGCTTTCTTT. Its translation: CASSQGGGSTEAFF. The chain is built from TRBV3-1 (or the pseudogene TRBV3-2) and TRBJ1-1, with D possibly matching TRBD1 (5 bases). V dropped 1 base and J dropped 4 bases, with 10 bases sitting between them. Germline loops: CDR1 LGHDT, CDR2 YNNKEL (reference sequence). This CDR3 is 14 amino acids long.

V is TRBV6-6 and J is TRBJ1-2, with 9 positions matching TRBD1. CDR1 is MNHNY and CDR2 is SVGAGI in the germline V gene (reference sequence). This CDR3 is 17 amino acids long. Germline trimming cut 5 bases from V and 4 bases from J; bases unmatched to any gene: 14. For the CDR3, the DNA is TGTGCCAGCAGTCCCTATCGGGGACAGGGTTTGGGCTATGGCTACACCTTC. Protein: CASSPYRGQGLGYGYTF.

The chain employs TRBV2 and TRBJ2-7, with TRBD1 matching over 7 bases. Germline V gene sequence: CDR1 SNHLY, CDR2 FYNNEI. J was trimmed by 4 bases and V by 6 bases; bases with no gene match: 12. This CDR3 contains 15 residues. The CDR3 DNA follows: TGTGCCAGCAGACGAAACATGGGGACAGATTACGAGCAGTACTTC. Protein sequence: CASRRNMGTDYEQYF.

CDR3 nucleotide sequence: TGTGCCAGCAGTGACCAGGGGCTCACTAATGAAAAACTGTTTTTT. Its translation is CASSDQGLTNEKLFF. This chain connects TRBV2 to TRBJ1-4; tentatively, D is TRBD1 (6 bases). This CDR3 is built from 15 residues. The V end lost 3 bases, the J end lost 2 bases, and 10 bases lay between the germline ends. From germline, CDR1 is SNHLY and CDR2 FYNNEI.

V gene TRBV15 combines with J gene TRBJ1-1; TRBD1 might be the D (5 bases). V lost 1 base, J lost 6 bases, and 12 bases lay in between. CDR1 and CDR2 from the germline V gene are LNHNV and YYDKDF (reference sequence). The CDR3 covers 14 residues. CDR3 residues: CATSRGLGGAEAFF. The CDR3 DNA sequence: TGTGCCACCAGCAGAGGCCTCGGGGGAGCTGAAGCTTTCTTT.

The chain recombines TRBV20-1 with TRBJ1-2; D perhaps matches TRBD1 (5 bases). From germline, CDR1 is DFQATT and CDR2 SNEGSKA (reference sequence). The CDR3 is made up of 13 amino acids. Trimming pared 3 bases from V and 4 bases from J, leaving 12 bases between. CDR3 nucleotide sequence: TGCAGTGCTAGTGAGCTGGGGGGCTATGGCTACACCTTC. Translation gives CSASELGGYGYTF.

The V call is TRBV23-1, the J call TRBJ2-1, with 8 bases that match TRBD1. TRBV23-1 is marked as an open reading frame, function uncertain. This CDR3 comprises 21 residues. V shed 2 bases, J shed 0 bases, and the junction held 18 bases outside the gene matches. The CDR3 nucleotides read TGCGCCAGCAGTCAACTTTTAGACAGGGGCCGCCTTAAGAGCTCCTACAATGAGCAGTTCTTC. The encoded protein is CASSQLLDRGRLKSSYNEQFF.

As DNA, the CDR3 is TGTGCCACCAGCAGAGATATTCAGGCCAGTGCTTCTGGGGCCAACGTCCTGACTTTC. Translating gives CATSRDIQASASGANVLTF. V and J are TRBV15 and TRBJ2-6; D is unresolved. The V and J ends lost 0 bases and 1 base respectively, with 16 bases between them. CDR1 is LNHNV, CDR2 YYDKDF, per germline (reference sequence). CDR3 length equals 19 residues.

V usage is TRBV6-5 and J usage is TRBJ1-1; the match to TRBD1 covers 7 bases. The J segment lost 5 bases and the V segment lost 5 bases, leaving 5 bases of the junction unmatched. Germline CDR1 is MNHEY and CDR2 is SVGAGI. The CDR3 extends over 13 amino acids. Written as DNA, the CDR3 is TGTGCCAGCAGTAGGGGGCCGAGGACTGAAGCTTTCTTT. Amino acid sequence: CASSRGPRTEAFF.

This sequence joins TRBV29-1 and TRBJ1-2, with D unclear. The germline V gene encodes CDR1 SQVTM and CDR2 ANQGSEA. Trimming took off 4 bases at V and 2 bases at J, with 23 bases between the two ends. This CDR3 comprises 17 residues. The CDR3 spells CSVVSNSEREENYGYTF. CDR3 nucleotide sequence: TGCAGCGTTGTGTCGAATTCCGAGCGAGAGGAAAACTATGGCTACACCTTC. Using reference TRBV29-1 and TRBJ1-2 for the parts outside the CDR3, the full variable domain is SAVISQKPSRDICQRGTSLTIQCQVDSQVTMMFWYRQQPGQSLTLIATANQGSEATYESGFVIDKFPISRPNLTFSTLTVSNMSPEDSSIYLCSVVSNSEREENYGYTFGSGTRLTVV.

The CDR3 DNA reads TGTGCCAGCAGCCAACCGGGACAGGGTAGAAATGAGCAGTTCTTC. It codes for CASSQPGQGRNEQFF. V usage is TRBV14 and J usage is TRBJ2-1, with 9 bases lining up with TRBD1. J lost 7 bases, V lost 2 bases, and 6 bases had no gene match. The CDR3 consists of 15 residues. The germline CDR1 and CDR2 sequences are SGHDN and FVKESK.

This clone turned up a few times. V usage is TRBV6-4 and J usage is TRBJ1-2, with 12 bases fitting TRBD1. This CDR3 spans 13 amino acids. Germline V gene sequence: CDR1 MRHNA, CDR2 SNTAGT. Losses at the gene ends were 6 bases for V and 10 bases for J; bases not matched to a gene: 6. For the CDR3, the DNA is TGTGCCAGCAGCCGAGGGACAGGGGGCCACTACACCTTC. Its protein is CASSRGTGGHYTF.

This clone was found a few times. The chain couples TRBV18 to TRBJ1-6, with D uncertain. Germline values: CDR1 KGHSH, CDR2 LQKENI. V lost 4 bases and J 3 bases, leaving 4 bases between the germline ends. The CDR3 runs 13 residues. The CDR3 loop is CASSLDYNSPLHF. CDR3 nucleotide sequence: TGTGCCAGCTCACTAGACTATAATTCACCCCTCCACTTT. Full variable domain (outside the CDR3, taken from reference TRBV18 and TRBJ1-6): NAGVMQNPRHLVRRRGQEARLRCSPMKGHSHVYWYRQLPEEGLKFMVYLQKENIIDESGMPKERFSAEFPKEGPSILRIQQVVRGDSAAYFCASSLDYNSPLHFGNGTRLTVT.

The gene calls are TRBV5-1 and TRBJ2-3; D gene ambiguous. The CDR3 contains 15 residues. Germline CDR1 reads SGHRS; CDR2 reads YFSETQ. The V end was cut by 2 bases, the J end by 2 bases, with 12 bases between. CDR3: CASSFGQRSTDTQYF. The CDR3 nucleotides read TGCGCCAGCAGCTTCGGTCAACGTTCCACAGATACGCAGTATTTT.

The V call is TRBV5-8, the J call TRBJ1-5, with D unclear. Trimming stripped 5 bases from V and 5 bases from J, with 17 bases between. This CDR3 is 15 amino acids long. From germline, CDR1 is SGHTS and CDR2 YDEGEE. This CDR3 is CASSPGGEDYQPQHF. The CDR3 nucleotides read TGTGCCAGCAGTCCGGGCGGGGAGGACTATCAGCCCCAGCATTTT.